The entry below describes one TCR beta chain. V trimming: 2 bases; J trimming: 0 bases; junction bases outside the gene matches: 4. This CDR3 has 15 amino acids. Looked up from germline, CDR1 is SNHLY and CDR2 is FYNNEI. Amplified TCR beta CDR3 regions came from RNA transcripts. The HTBI primer set drove a first-round RT-PCR of the TCR CDR3. MiXCR was run by TCRdb on the multiplex PCR reads, yielding one entry per CDR3 protein. The sample yields hundreds of thousands of distinct CDR3 sequences, around 38% seen once. This sample is drawn from a study of T cells in Graves' hyperthyroidism and ophthalmopathy. Graves' hyperthyroidism qualified as stable when ophthalmopathy did not progress within 18 months. It was uncontrolled infection, other autoimmune disease, pregnancy or lactation that excluded patients. Every diagnosis used clinical symptoms, serum thyroxine and TRAb, thyroid ultrasound and orbital computed tomography. The PBMCs were taken from approximately 9.7 ml of fresh peripheral blood.

The sequence was obtained from a man younger than 35 with Graves' hyperthyroidism. The sequencing sample was made of blood. The rearrangement uses TRBV2 and TRBJ2-7, with 7 bases that match TRBD1. The CDR3 spells CASSEPRGSSYEQYF. The CDR3 nucleotides read TGTGCCAGCAGTGAACCCAGGGGGAGCTCCTACGAGCAGTACTTC.